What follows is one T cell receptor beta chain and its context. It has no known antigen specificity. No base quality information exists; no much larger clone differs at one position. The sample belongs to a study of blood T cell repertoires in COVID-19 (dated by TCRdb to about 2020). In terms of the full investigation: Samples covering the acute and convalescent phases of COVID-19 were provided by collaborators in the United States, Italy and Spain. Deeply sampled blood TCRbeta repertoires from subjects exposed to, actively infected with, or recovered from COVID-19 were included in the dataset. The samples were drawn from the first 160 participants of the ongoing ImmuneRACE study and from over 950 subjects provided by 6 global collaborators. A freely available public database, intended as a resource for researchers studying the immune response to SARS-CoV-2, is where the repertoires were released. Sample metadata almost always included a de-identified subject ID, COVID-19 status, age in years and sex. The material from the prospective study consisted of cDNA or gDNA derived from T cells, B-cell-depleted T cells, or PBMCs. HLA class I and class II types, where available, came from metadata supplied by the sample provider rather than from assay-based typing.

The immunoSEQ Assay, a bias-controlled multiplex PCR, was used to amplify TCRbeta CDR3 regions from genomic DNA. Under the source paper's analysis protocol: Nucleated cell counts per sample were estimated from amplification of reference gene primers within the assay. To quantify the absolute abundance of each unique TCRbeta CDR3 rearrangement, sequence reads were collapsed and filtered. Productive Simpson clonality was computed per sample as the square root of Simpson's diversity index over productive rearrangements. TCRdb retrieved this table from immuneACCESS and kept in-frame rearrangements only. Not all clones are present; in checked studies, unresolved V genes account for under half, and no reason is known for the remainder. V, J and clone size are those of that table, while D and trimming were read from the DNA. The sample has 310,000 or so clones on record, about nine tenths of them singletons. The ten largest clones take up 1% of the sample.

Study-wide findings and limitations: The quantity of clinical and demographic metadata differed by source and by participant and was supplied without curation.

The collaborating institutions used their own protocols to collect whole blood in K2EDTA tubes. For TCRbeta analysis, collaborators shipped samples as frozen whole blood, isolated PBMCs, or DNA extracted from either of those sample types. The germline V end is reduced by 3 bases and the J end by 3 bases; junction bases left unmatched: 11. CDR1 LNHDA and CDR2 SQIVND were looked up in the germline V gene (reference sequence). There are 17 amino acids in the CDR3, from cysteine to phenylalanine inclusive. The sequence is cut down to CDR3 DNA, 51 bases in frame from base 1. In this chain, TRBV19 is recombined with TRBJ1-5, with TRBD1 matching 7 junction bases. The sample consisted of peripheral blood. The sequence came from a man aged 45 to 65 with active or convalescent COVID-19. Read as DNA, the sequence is TGTGCCAGTAGTATTCGACAGGGAACCCCGCTCAATCAGCCCCAGCATTTT. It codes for CASSIRQGTPLNQPQHF.